The rows below give T cell receptor beta chains drawn from one sample of a study of blood T cell repertoires in COVID-19. Assay: immunoSEQ multiplex PCR; the TCRdb copy retains only in-frame clones and omits some. The sample lists approximately 280,000 clones, 85% occurring once. Sample: PBMCs or T cells enriched from blood (not recorded which). The receptors originated from a woman aged 45-60 years who had recovered from COVID-19. Both conserved end residues are part of each CDR3.

CASSEWTVGNQPQHF,TRBV2,TRBJ1-5
CASRGRTSYTGELFF,TRBV19,TRBJ2-2
CASTRTASTDTQYF,TRBV19,TRBJ2-3
CAGGPRGGTGELFF,TRBV6-5,TRBJ2-2
CASSQSQGVGYTF,TRBV14,TRBJ1-2
CATSDRQGDNSPLHF,TRBV15,TRBJ1-6
CASSPTGVRAFF,TRBV3-1/TRBV3-2,TRBJ1-1
CAISEERGYEQYF,TRBV10-3,TRBJ2-7
CASSLDMAGGYSPLHF,TRBV11-2,TRBJ1-6
CASSQERSREFF,TRBV2,TRBJ2-1
CASSRRRNSYNEQFF,TRBV6-5,TRBJ2-1
CASSLGTGGQETQYF,TRBV5-1,TRBJ2-5
CASQGNEKLFF,TRBV28,TRBJ1-4
CASSPDSVNQPQHF,TRBV7-2,TRBJ1-5
CASSLVGQGTFQETQYF,TRBV5-5,TRBJ2-5
CASSPTRGGAGTEAFF,TRBV7-9,TRBJ1-1
CASSYVTGYEQYF,TRBV6-6,TRBJ2-7
CASTPTGTGKTDTQYF,TRBV19,TRBJ2-3
CASSPRRQGTRPTNEKLFF,TRBV4-3,TRBJ1-4
CASSGQGQGPQHF,TRBV18,TRBJ1-5
CAWSTPSGGSNEQFF,TRBV30,TRBJ2-1
CASSLSKTGAYEQYF,TRBV7-2,TRBJ2-7
CAVLLTGTAYGYTF,TRBV2,TRBJ1-2
CASSPPPRTGNTIYF,TRBV11-2,TRBJ1-3
CASSPWGTGVEQYF,TRBV7-8,TRBJ2-7
CASSPSRTDTQYF,TRBV19,TRBJ2-3
CASSAGAWAGGPNTGELFF,TRBV9,TRBJ2-2
CASSPQRDRVGNEQFF,TRBV6-2/TRBV6-3,TRBJ2-1
CASGRQGAFSPLHF,TRBV28,TRBJ1-6
CASSTKAAGGNEQFF,TRBV5-7,TRBJ2-1
CASSLRTSGSTDTQYF,TRBV5-1,TRBJ2-3
CASSFRAGGMRTEAFF,TRBV28,TRBJ1-1
CSVGLAGGPADEQFF,TRBV29-1,TRBJ2-1
CASSPVVLAGGISGANVLTF,TRBV18,TRBJ2-6
CASRLEGLNTQYF,TRBV25-1,TRBJ2-3